The source of this T cell receptor (beta chain) is a study of T cell responses to AZD1222 COVID-19 vaccine. Details on this clone: Its cognate antigen is unknown.

Using immunoSEQ multiplex PCR, the repertoire was profiled, and TCRdb retains in-frame clones only, with some absent. Altogether about 94,000 clones are present, approximately 87% being singletons, with the ten largest covering 9% to 14%. Study findings and constraints: The study identified only five to seven AZD1222 recipients as seropositive at baseline.

Sequenced material: peripheral blood, taken 28 days after the second AZD1222 dose. The receptor's source is an adult who received the AZD1222 COVID-19 vaccine.

The CDR3, as DNA: TGTGCCAGCAGCTTGGGACAGGTCAACTATGGCTACACCTTC. The encoded protein is CASSLGQVNYGYTF. The rearrangement links TRBV5-8 to TRBJ1-2, with a possible D match to TRBD1 (6 bases). The germline V gene encodes CDR1 SGHTS and CDR2 YDEGEE. V lost 0 bases and J lost 2, with 8 bases in between. This CDR3 has 14 residues. Combining the CDR3 with reference TRBV5-8 and TRBJ1-2 gives the whole variable domain EAGVTQSPTHLIKTRGQQATLRCSPISGHTSVYWYQQALGLGLQFLLWYDEGEERNRGNFPPRFSGRQFPNYSSELNVNALELEDSALYLCASSLGQVNYGYTFGSGTRLTVV.